This T cell receptor (beta chain) comes out of a study of cytomegalovirus exposure and HLA in healthy donors. This clone occurred a few times. Its antigen is unknown. General study points: An ancestry cluster, one associated with Asian ancestry, reportedly showed fewer N-insertions than the approximately 650-donor mean in a later analysis. The study labeled more than 150 TCR beta chains cytomegalovirus-associated.

Though probably carrying unrecorded immune exposures, donors were nominally healthy at sampling. The PCR had 60 Vbeta and 13 Jbeta primers. Sequenced by immunoSEQ multiplex PCR; TCRdb stores in-frame clones only, minus some. The sample includes a few hundred thousand clones, approximately 80% of them seen just once. The sequence derives from a girl between 5 and 17 years old in good health and CMV-seronegative. Sequences were obtained from PBMCs.

The CDR3 region is CASSYSGGQEQYF. The CDR3 DNA reads as TGTGCCAGCAGTTACTCGGGAGGGCAGGAGCAGTACTTC. The chain employs TRBV6-5 and TRBJ2-7, with 7 bases that match TRBD2. This CDR3 has 13 residues. CDR1 and CDR2 from the germline V gene are MNHEY and SVGAGI. V gave up 0 bases and J gave up 7 bases; unmatched junction bases: 3.